This T cell receptor beta chain is from a study of post-analysis software for immune sequencing data. Overall study findings and caveats: Higher frequency in patients than in controls was seen for roughly five TRBV segments, with TRBV5-6, TRBV5-1 and TRBV20-1 among them.

Germline lookup yields CDR1 ENHRY and CDR2 SYGVKD. Trimming pared 3 bases from V and 1 base from J, leaving 7 bases between. This CDR3 contains 13 residues. With regard to this clonotype: Its antigen remains unidentified.

TCR beta cDNA libraries included unique molecular identifiers. TCRdb passed the PCR reads through MiXCR, listing each CDR3 protein once. The sample consists of hundreds of thousands of distinct CDR3 sequences, approximately 50% of them appearing once. Sequenced input: blood. The J gene is TRBJ2-7, the V gene TRBV10-3; tentatively, D is TRBD2 (5 bases). The source of this sequence is a girl between 5 and 17 years old with multiple sclerosis. This chain's CDR3 is CAISERGSYEQYF. The CDR3 nucleotides are TGTGCCATCAGTGAACGGGGTTCCTACGAGCAGTACTTC.